These 5 T cell receptor beta chains share one sample of origin, sequenced in a study of CDR3 diversity in severe acne. TCRdb independently ran MiXCR on the PCR reads; one entry per CDR3 protein. In the table there are around 94,000 distinct CDR3 sequences, roughly half of which are singletons. Sequences were obtained from blood. The receptor source for this set is a male donor with acne.

CDR3 nucleotide sequence: TGTGCCAGCAGCTTAGGGGGGGCCGAGCAGTACTTC. This sequence encodes CASSLGGAEQYF. The rearrangement joins TRBV7-2 to TRBJ2-7; D possibly uses TRBD1 or TRBD2 (6 bases each). V shed 1 base and J shed 6 bases, with 7 bases lying between them. The germline V gene has CDR1 SGHTA and CDR2 FQGNSA. The CDR3 sequence is 12 residues long.

The sample holds a few counts of this clonotype. This chain uses TRBV29-1 with TRBJ2-7, with 7 bases fitting TRBD2. The CDR3 totals 14 residues. Germline CDR1 is SQVTM and CDR2 is ANQGSEA. The junction had 12 bases not matched to a gene; V was cut back by 6 bases and J by 4 bases. CDR3: CSVSSGGGGYEQYF. DNA of the CDR3: TGCAGCGTAAGCAGTGGTGGGGGAGGGTACGAGCAGTACTTC.

To note about this clonotype: A much larger clone differs by one base, so this may be a read error. The rearrangement joins TRBV5-4 to TRBJ2-5; possible D gene TRBD1, 6 bases. The germline gives CDR1 SGHNT, CDR2 YYREEE (reference sequence). V lost 4 bases, J lost 5 bases, and 24 bases lay in between. The CDR3 runs 17 residues. As DNA, the CDR3 is TGTGCCAGCAGCCAGACGAAACAGGGACGGGAAATGGAGACCCAGTACTTC. It is translated as CASSQTKQGREMETQYF.

The V call is TRBV10-3, the J call TRBJ2-5, with D perhaps matching TRBD2 (7 bases). The DNA end favors TRBJ2-7, so the J call may be wrong. Germline loops: CDR1 ENHRY, CDR2 SYGVKD. CDR3 length equals 14 residues. The CDR3 region has the DNA TGTGCCATCAGTGAGGGGGAGGGGGCCTACGAGCAGTACTTC. Amino acid sequence: CAISEGEGAYEQYF.

The CDR3 region has the DNA TGTGCCAGCAGCGTTGGGACTAGCGCTCAGAGGGACGAGCAGTACTTC. Residues: CASSVGTSAQRDEQYF. The rearrangement links TRBV7-3 to TRBJ2-7; TRBD2 matches 10 bases. The CDR3 runs to 16 residues. The trim removed 5 bases at V and 5 bases at J, leaving 12 bases unmatched. Germline-derived CDR1 and CDR2 are SGHTA and FQGTGA. Based on the CDR3 plus reference TRBV7-3 and TRBJ2-7, the full variable domain is GAGVSQTPSNKVTEKGKYVELRCDPISGHTALYWYRQSLGQGPEFLIYFQGTGAADDSGLPNDRFFAVRPEGSVSTLKIQRTERGDSAVYLCASSVGTSAQRDEQYFGPGTRLTVT.